This T cell receptor beta chain was recovered during a study of T cell responses to AZD1222 COVID-19 vaccine. Overall study findings and caveats: White British donors predominated, females outnumbered males, and clonal diversity was possibly underestimated.

To note about this clone: Its antigen is currently unknown.

Some clones are missing from TCRdb's copy, which holds only in-frame ones; the method was immunoSEQ multiplex PCR. This repertoire shows more than 150,000 clones, roughly 92% found once; its top ten account for over 9.5%. The receptor was derived from an adult in good health. This material consisted of peripheral blood, taken on day 0 of AZD1222 vaccination.

The CDR3 DNA sequence: TGTGCCAGCAGCTTAGAGAGGGGGCTCCATCAGCCCCAGCATTTT. Translated: CASSLERGLHQPQHF. The chain uses TRBV7-2 and TRBJ1-5; 7 bases line up with TRBD1. The CDR3 is 15 amino acids. Germline values: CDR1 SGHTA, CDR2 FQGNSA. V shed 1 base, J shed 5 bases, and the junction held 5 bases outside the gene matches. Looking up the rest from reference TRBV7-2 and TRBJ1-5 gives the full variable domain: GAGVSQSPSNKVTEKGKDVELRCDPISGHTALYWYRQSLGQGLEFLIYFQGNSAPDKSGLPSDRFSAERTGGSVSTLTIQRTQQEDSAVYLCASSLERGLHQPQHFGDGTRLSIL.